The entry that follows covers one T cell receptor beta chain sequence. The sample is drawn from a study of blood T cell repertoires in COVID-19. About the study: Collection of acute and convalescent COVID-19 samples took place in the United States, Italy and Spain. Nucleic acid was either cDNA or gDNA, and it came from T cells, B-cell-depleted T cells, or PBMCs.

CDR3 length equals 15 residues. The V and J ends lost 2 bases and 4 bases, in that order; junction bases with no gene match: 6. Germline-derived CDR1 and CDR2 are KGHSH and LQKENI. Clones were read by immunoSEQ multiplex PCR, and TCRdb kept only the in-frame ones, dropping some. The sample carries some 11,000 clones, 84% recorded once. The material sequenced was peripheral blood. The J gene is TRBJ2-7, the V gene TRBV18; 9 bases match TRBD1. This sequence was found in a man aged 45-60 years with active COVID-19. The CDR3 is CASSPRQGVNYEQYF. The CDR3 DNA reads as TGTGCCAGCTCACCAAGACAGGGGGTAAATTACGAGCAGTACTTC.